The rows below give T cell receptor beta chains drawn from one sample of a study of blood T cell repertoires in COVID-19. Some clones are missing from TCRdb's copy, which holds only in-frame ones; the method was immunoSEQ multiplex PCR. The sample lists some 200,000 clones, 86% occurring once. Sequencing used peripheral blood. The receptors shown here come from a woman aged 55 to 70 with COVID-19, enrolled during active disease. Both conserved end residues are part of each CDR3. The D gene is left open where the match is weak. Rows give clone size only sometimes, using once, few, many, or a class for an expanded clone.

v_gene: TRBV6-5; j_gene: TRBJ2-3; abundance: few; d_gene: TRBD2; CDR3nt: TGTGCCAGCACTCGACTAGCGGGAGTTACAGATACGCAGTATTTT; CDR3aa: CASTRLAGVTDTQYF
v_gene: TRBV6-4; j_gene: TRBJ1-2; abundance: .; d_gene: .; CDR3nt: TGTGCCAGCAGTGTGACAGCGGGCTATGGCTACACCTTC; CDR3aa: CASSVTAGYGYTF
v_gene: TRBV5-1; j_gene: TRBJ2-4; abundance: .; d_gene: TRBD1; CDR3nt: TGCGCCAGCAGCTTGGGTGGGACAGGGGGCAACATTCAGTACTTC; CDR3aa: CASSLGGTGGNIQYF
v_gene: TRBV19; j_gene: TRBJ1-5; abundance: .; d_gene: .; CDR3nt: TGTGCCACCAGACATGACAATCAGCCCCAGCATTTT; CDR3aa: CATRHDNQPQHF
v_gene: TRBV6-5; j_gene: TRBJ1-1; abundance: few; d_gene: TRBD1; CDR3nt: TGTGCCAGCACCGACAGGGTTCGTACTGAAGCTTTCTTT; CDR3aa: CASTDRVRTEAFF
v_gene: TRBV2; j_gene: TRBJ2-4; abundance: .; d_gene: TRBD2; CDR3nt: TGTGCCAGCAGCGGGACTAGCGGGAGCAAAAACATTCAGTACTTC; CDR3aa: CASSGTSGSKNIQYF
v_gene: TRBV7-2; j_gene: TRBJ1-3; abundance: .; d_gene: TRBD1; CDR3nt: TGTGCCAGCAGCTTAACAGGGGCCTCTGGAAACACCATATATTTT; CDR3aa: CASSLTGASGNTIYF
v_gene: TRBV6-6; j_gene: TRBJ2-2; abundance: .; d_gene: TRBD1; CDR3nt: TGTGCCACCCACAGGGGCCCCGTCACAAACACCGGGGAGCTGTTTTTT; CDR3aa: CATHRGPVTNTGELFF
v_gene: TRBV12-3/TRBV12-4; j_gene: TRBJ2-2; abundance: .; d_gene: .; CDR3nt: TGTGCCAGCAGTTCCCTCCCCGGGGAGCTGTTTTTT; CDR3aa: CASSSLPGELFF
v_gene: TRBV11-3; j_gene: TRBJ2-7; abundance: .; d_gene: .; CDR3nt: TGTGCCAGCAGCTTAGGCGGGACAGTCAAGAACGAGCAGTACTTC; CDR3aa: CASSLGGTVKNEQYF
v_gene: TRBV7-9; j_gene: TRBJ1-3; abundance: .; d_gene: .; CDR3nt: TGTGCCAGCGAAAGGAGCTCTGGAAACACCATATATTTT; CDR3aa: CASERSSGNTIYF
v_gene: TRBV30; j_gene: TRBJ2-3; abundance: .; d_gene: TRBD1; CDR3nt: TGTGCCGCTCGGACAGGGCTTAGCACAGATACGCAGTATTTT; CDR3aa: CAARTGLSTDTQYF
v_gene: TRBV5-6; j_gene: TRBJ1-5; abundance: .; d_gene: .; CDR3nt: TGTGCCAGCAGCTTGGGTCTACTTGGTGGTCAGCCCCAGCATTTT; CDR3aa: CASSLGLLGGQPQHF
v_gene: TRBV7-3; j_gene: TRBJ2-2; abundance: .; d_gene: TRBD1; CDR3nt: TGTGCCAGCAGCTTGACCGGGACAGGGGGTACCGGGGAGCTGTTTTTT; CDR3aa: CASSLTGTGGTGELFF
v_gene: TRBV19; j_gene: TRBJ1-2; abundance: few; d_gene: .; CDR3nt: TGTGCCAGTACCGTGGGGGCATCTAACTATGGCTACACCTTC; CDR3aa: CASTVGASNYGYTF
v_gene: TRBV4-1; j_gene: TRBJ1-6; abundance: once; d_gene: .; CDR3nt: TGCGCCAGCAGCCGTTTTCCTTCTCGAGACGCCGGGAGCTCCTATAATTCACCCCTCCACTTT; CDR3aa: CASSRFPSRDAGSSYNSPLHF
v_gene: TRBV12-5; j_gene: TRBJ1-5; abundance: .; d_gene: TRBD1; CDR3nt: TGTGCTAGTGGTCCACCGGGACAGGGCCCCAATCAGCCCCAGCATTTT; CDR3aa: CASGPPGQGPNQPQHF